These 20 T cell receptor beta chains were sequenced from one sample in a study of cytomegalovirus exposure and HLA in healthy donors. The study ran its PCR with 60 Vbeta and 13 Jbeta primers. The data were produced by immunoSEQ multiplex PCR, yet TCRdb's version contains in-frame clones alone and is incomplete. Of over 95,000 clones listed, about 75% were seen once; the top ten hold 12%. Material: PBMCs. The receptors originated from a woman in her forties in good health and CMV-seropositive.

This chain links TRBV2 with TRBJ1-4; weak D call: TRBD1 (6 bases). The V and J ends lost 1 base and 8 bases respectively, with 11 bases between them. This CDR3 contains 14 residues. Germline V gene data show CDR1 as SNHLY and CDR2 as FYNNEI. CDR3 nucleotides: TGTGCCAGCAGTGAAGACAGGGTTGGCGAAAAACTGTTTTTT. This gives the protein CASSEDRVGEKLFF.

This chain links TRBV9 with TRBJ2-7; 9 positions agree with TRBD1. Trimming removed 2 bases from V and 4 bases from J; junction bases left unmatched: 7. This CDR3 is 15 amino acids long. CDR1 and CDR2 from the germline V gene are SGDLS and YYNGEE. The CDR3 spells CASSVGPGQGYEQYF. In nucleotides, the CDR3 is TGTGCCAGCAGCGTGGGACCGGGACAGGGTTACGAGCAGTACTTC.

This sequence joins TRBV25-1 and TRBJ1-5; 10 bases are shared with TRBD1. V was pared by 5 bases and J by 5 bases, with 6 bases of the junction left unmatched. CDR3 length: 15 amino acids. CDR1 MGHDK and CDR2 SYGVNS come from the germline V gene. The CDR3 reads CASSLGTGAHQPQHF. The CDR3 DNA reads TGTGCCAGCAGTCTCGGGACAGGGGCACATCAGCCCCAGCATTTT. The variable domain in full, with the rest retrieved from reference TRBV25-1 and TRBJ1-5, is EADIYQTPRYLVIGTGKKITLECSQTMGHDKMYWYQQDPGMELHLIHYSYGVNSTEKGDLSSESTVSRIRTEHFPLTLESARPSHTSQYLCASSLGTGAHQPQHFGDGTRLSIL.

There are a few counts of this clone. The V and J genes are TRBV4-1 and TRBJ1-2; D is uncertain. The CDR3 runs to 15 residues. V lost 0 bases and J 5 bases, leaving 13 bases between the germline ends. Germline V lookup: CDR1 MGHRA, CDR2 YSYEKL. The CDR3 spells CASSQETRVRYGYTF. Here the CDR3 DNA reads TGCGCCAGCAGCCAAGAGACGCGGGTGCGGTATGGCTACACCTTC.

This chain joins TRBV30 and TRBJ1-4; D is uncertain. This CDR3 is built from 13 residues. The germline V gene encodes CDR1 GTSNPN and CDR2 SVGIG (reference sequence). The ends were cut back, 6 bases at V and 8 bases at J, with 16 bases in the middle. The CDR3 loop reads CACQWLSGEKLFF. In DNA form, the CDR3 reads TGTGCCTGTCAGTGGCTCAGCGGGGAAAAACTGTTTTTT. Looking up the rest from reference TRBV30 and TRBJ1-4 gives the full variable domain: SQTIHQWPATLVQPVGSPLSLECTVEGTSNPNLYWYRQAAGRGLQLLFYSVGIGQISSEVPQNLSASRPQDRQFILSSKKLLLSDSGFYLCACQWLSGEKLFFGSGTQLSVL.

This clone turned up a few times. The chain couples TRBV7-9 to TRBJ1-5, with 9 bases aligning to TRBD1. The CDR3 length is 13 residues. The germline CDR1 and CDR2 sequences are SEHNR and FQNEAQ (reference sequence). V trimming: 8 bases; J trimming: 5 bases; junction bases outside the gene matches: 4. The CDR3 spells CASQTGGDQPQHF. CDR3 nucleotide sequence: TGTGCCAGCCAAACAGGGGGCGATCAGCCCCAGCATTTT.

The chain recombines TRBV5-6 with TRBJ2-5; tentative D call: TRBD2 (5 bases). Trimming took 1 base from V and 4 from J, leaving 14 bases between them. The germline gives CDR1 SGHDT, CDR2 YYEEEE. This CDR3 region has 15 residues. The CDR3 DNA reads TGTGCCAGCAGCTTGCCGGCGGGCTTTGGAGAGACCCAGTACTTC. Translating gives CASSLPAGFGETQYF.

This chain joins TRBV6-1 and TRBJ2-5; D is uncertain. The V gene lost 4 bases and the J gene lost 2 bases, with 8 bases spanning the gap. The germline V gene encodes CDR1 MNHNS and CDR2 SASEGT. The CDR3 has 13 residues. CDR3 loop: CASSAAGQETQYF. In DNA form, the CDR3 reads TGTGCCAGCAGTGCGGCAGGTCAAGAGACCCAGTACTTC.

J is TRBJ2-3 and V is TRBV5-8, with 7 bases aligning to TRBD1. CDR1 is SGHTS and CDR2 is YDEGEE in the germline V gene. The junction had 9 bases not matched to a gene; V was cut back by 4 bases and J by 1 base. This CDR3 is 16 amino acids long. The CDR3 here is CASSPPRQGRTDTQYF. The CDR3 bases are TGTGCCAGCAGCCCCCCCAGACAGGGCCGCACAGATACGCAGTATTTT.

J is TRBJ1-2 and V is TRBV30; 7 bases match TRBD1. Unmatched junction bases numbered 9, after V lost 6 bases and J lost 2 bases. Germline CDR1 GTSNPN, CDR2 SVGIG (reference sequence). CDR3 length: 14 residues. The CDR3 reads CACPPRDRNYGYTF. Here the CDR3 DNA reads TGTGCCTGCCCGCCCAGGGACAGAAACTATGGCTACACCTTC.

The chain recombines TRBV20-1 with TRBJ2-3; D not certain. This CDR3 has 10 residues. CDR1 DFQATT and CDR2 SNEGSKA come from the germline V gene (reference sequence). V was trimmed by 6 bases and J by 6 bases, leaving 7 bases between them. Here the CDR3 DNA reads TGCAGTGCAGTGAGGGATACGCAGTATTTT. Residues: CSAVRDTQYF.

V usage is TRBV13 and J usage is TRBJ2-7, with D possibly TRBD1 on 5 matching bases. The CDR3 extends over 15 amino acids. V lost 0 bases and J lost 0, with 9 bases in between. Germline V gives CDR1 PRHDT, CDR2 FYEKMQ (reference sequence). CDR3: CASSLGGPSSYEQYF. DNA for the CDR3: TGTGCCAGCAGCTTAGGGGGGCCCAGCTCCTACGAGCAGTACTTC.

This chain links TRBV29-1 with TRBJ2-5; 10 bases match TRBD1. This CDR3 contains 14 residues. Germline lookup yields CDR1 SQVTM and CDR2 ANQGSEA. Losses at the gene ends were 8 bases for V and 5 bases for J; bases not matched to a gene: 11. The CDR3 protein is CSSRDRGAVETQYF. In nucleotides, the CDR3 is TGCAGCAGCCGGGACAGGGGCGCCGTGGAGACCCAGTACTTC.

V usage is TRBV27 and J usage is TRBJ2-5; 13 positions agree with TRBD2. In germline, CDR1 is MNHEY, CDR2 SMNVEV (reference sequence). The CDR3 contains 16 residues. J was trimmed by 2 bases and V by 5 bases; bases with no gene match: 5. DNA for the CDR3: TGTGCCAGCAGTGAGGGACTAGCGGGACTACAAGAGACCCAGTACTTC. This sequence encodes CASSEGLAGLQETQYF.

V gene TRBV5-1 combines with J gene TRBJ2-1, with 11 bases identical to TRBD1. This CDR3 region has 16 residues. Trimming removed 0 bases from V and 9 bases from J; junction bases left unmatched: 8. Per the germline V gene, CDR1 is SGHRS and CDR2 is YFSETQ. The CDR3 bases are TGCGCCAGCAGCTTGGGGGGGACAGGGGGTGCGGGTGAGCAGTTCTTC. Residues: CASSLGGTGGAGEQFF.

J is TRBJ2-5 and V is TRBV10-3; 14 nucleotides match TRBD2. Germline CDR1 and CDR2: ENHRY and SYGVKD. This CDR3 has 16 residues. Losses at the gene ends were 7 bases for V and 7 bases for J; bases not matched to a gene: 11. The CDR3: CAITQGLAGAEGTQYF. CDR3 in DNA: TGTGCCATCACCCAGGGACTAGCGGGGGCCGAAGGGACCCAGTACTTC.

The chain carries TRBV7-2 and TRBJ2-5, with 9 bases fitting TRBD1. J lost 1 base, V lost 1 base, and 7 bases had no gene match. CDR3 length equals 17 residues. Germline CDR1 SGHTA, CDR2 FQGNSA. The CDR3: CASSLVWGQGLQETQYF. DNA of the CDR3: TGTGCCAGCAGCTTAGTCTGGGGACAGGGCCTCCAAGAGACCCAGTACTTC. Based on the CDR3 plus reference TRBV7-2 and TRBJ2-5, the full variable domain is GAGVSQSPSNKVTEKGKDVELRCDPISGHTALYWYRQSLGQGLEFLIYFQGNSAPDKSGLPSDRFSAERTGGSVSTLTIQRTQQEDSAVYLCASSLVWGQGLQETQYFGPGTRLLVL.

The chain couples TRBV5-1 to TRBJ2-2, with 10 nucleotides matching TRBD2. J was trimmed by 5 bases and V by 4 bases; bases with no gene match: 11. CDR1 is SGHRS and CDR2 is YFSETQ in the germline V gene. The CDR3 runs to 17 residues. This CDR3 is CASSRIYSGGLTGELFF. As DNA, the CDR3 is TGCGCCAGCAGCCGGATCTATAGCGGGGGGCTAACCGGGGAGCTGTTTTTT.

J is TRBJ2-3 and V is TRBV5-1; 9 bases are a match to TRBD2. V lost 4 bases and J lost 3; bases outside the gene matches: 9. From germline, CDR1 is SGHRS and CDR2 YFSETQ. This CDR3 has 16 residues. The DNA of the CDR3 is TGCGCCAGCAGCACCATCCCCCTAGCGGGGACAGATACGCAGTATTTT. Protein: CASSTIPLAGTDTQYF.

This chain connects TRBV5-6 to TRBJ1-5; 10 positions agree with TRBD1. Germline V gene sequence: CDR1 SGHDT, CDR2 YYEEEE. With 5 bases clipped from V and 3 bases from J, the junction kept 5 bases outside the gene matches. The CDR3 runs 15 residues. The CDR3 region has the DNA TGTGCCAGCAGTCCGGGACAGGGGATCAATCAGCCCCAGCATTTT. This codes for CASSPGQGINQPQHF.